This TCR beta chain derives from a study of monozygotic twins with inflammatory bowel disease. Germline CDR1 is DFQATT and CDR2 is SNEGSKA (reference sequence). This CDR3 region has 14 residues. With the 5' RACE reads reprocessed, TCRdb shows one record per CDR3 protein and no DNA. Its listing shows about 300,000 distinct CDR3 sequences. The chain has TRBV20-1 and TRBJ2-5; TCRdb returns TRBD2, unconfirmable since there is no DNA. Sequencing was performed on blood. The TCR comes from a human donor with ulcerative colitis or Crohn's disease, or a healthy co-twin of an affected twin (not recorded which). CDR3 protein: CSARASGEQETQYF.